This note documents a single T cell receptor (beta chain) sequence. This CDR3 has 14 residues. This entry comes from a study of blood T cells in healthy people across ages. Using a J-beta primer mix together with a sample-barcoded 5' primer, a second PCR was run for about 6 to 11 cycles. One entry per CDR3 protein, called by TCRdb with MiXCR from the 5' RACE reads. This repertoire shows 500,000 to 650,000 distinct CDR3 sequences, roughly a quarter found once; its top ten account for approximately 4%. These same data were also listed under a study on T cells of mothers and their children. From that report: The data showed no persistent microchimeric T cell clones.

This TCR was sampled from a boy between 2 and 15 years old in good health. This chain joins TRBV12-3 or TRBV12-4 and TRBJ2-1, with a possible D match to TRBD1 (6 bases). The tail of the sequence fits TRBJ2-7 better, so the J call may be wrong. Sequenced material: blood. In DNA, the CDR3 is TGTGCCAGCAGTTTGGGGGCCAATCTCTACGAGCAGTACTTC. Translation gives CASSLGANLYEQYF.